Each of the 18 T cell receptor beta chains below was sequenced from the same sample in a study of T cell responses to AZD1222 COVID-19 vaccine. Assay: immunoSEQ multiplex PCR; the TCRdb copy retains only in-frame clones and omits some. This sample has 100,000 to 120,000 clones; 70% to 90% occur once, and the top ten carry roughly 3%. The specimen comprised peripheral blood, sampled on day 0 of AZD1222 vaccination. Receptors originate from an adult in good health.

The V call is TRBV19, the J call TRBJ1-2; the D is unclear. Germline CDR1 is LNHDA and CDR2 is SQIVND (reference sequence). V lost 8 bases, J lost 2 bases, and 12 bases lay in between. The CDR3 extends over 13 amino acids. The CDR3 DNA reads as TGTGCCAGTTCGCCTCAGGAGAACTATGGCTACACCTTC. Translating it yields CASSPQENYGYTF.

The CDR3 DNA follows: TGCGCCAGCAGCTTGAAGGAGGGACAGGGTGGTAACTATGGCTACACCTTC. Translation: CASSLKEGQGGNYGYTF. J is TRBJ1-2 and V is TRBV5-1; 9 nucleotides align to TRBD1. V dropped 1 base and J dropped 1; count of bases not matched to a gene: 8. Germline CDR1 SGHRS, CDR2 YFSETQ. The CDR3 length is 17 residues. Full variable domain (outside the CDR3, taken from reference TRBV5-1 and TRBJ1-2): KAGVTQTPRYLIKTRGQQVTLSCSPISGHRSVSWYQQTPGQGLQFLFEYFSETQRNKGNFPGRFSGRQFSNSRSEMNVSTLELGDSALYLCASSLKEGQGGNYGYTFGSGTRLTVV.

This CDR3 is CASSLASGGAPYEQYF. The CDR3 bases are TGTGCCAGCAGCTTGGCCTCAGGGGGCGCCCCGTACGAGCAGTACTTC. V is TRBV5-4 and J is TRBJ2-7; the match to TRBD1 covers 8 bases. V shed 0 bases, J shed 4 bases, and the junction held 9 bases outside the gene matches. The CDR3 is made up of 16 amino acids. Germline loops: CDR1 SGHNT, CDR2 YYREEE (reference sequence).

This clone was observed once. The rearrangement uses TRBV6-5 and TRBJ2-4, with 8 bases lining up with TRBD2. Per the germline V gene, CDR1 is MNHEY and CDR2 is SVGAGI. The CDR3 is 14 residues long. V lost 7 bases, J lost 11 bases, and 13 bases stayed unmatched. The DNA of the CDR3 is TGTGCCAGCACCCCGCGGGGGGCGACAGGAGTTCAGTACTTC. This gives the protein CASTPRGATGVQYF.

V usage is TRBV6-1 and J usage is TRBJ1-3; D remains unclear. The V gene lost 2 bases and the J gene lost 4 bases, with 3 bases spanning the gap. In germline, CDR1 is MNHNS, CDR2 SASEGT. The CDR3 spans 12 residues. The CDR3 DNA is TGTGCCAGCAGTGAAAGCGGAAACACCATATATTTT. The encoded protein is CASSESGNTIYF.

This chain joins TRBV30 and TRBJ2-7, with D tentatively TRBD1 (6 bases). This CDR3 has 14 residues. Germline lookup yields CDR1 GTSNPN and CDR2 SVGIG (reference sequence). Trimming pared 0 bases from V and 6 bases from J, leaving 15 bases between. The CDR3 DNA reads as TGTGCCTGGAGTGTGCTGCGGCAGGGGCGCGAGCAGTACTTC. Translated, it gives CAWSVLRQGREQYF.

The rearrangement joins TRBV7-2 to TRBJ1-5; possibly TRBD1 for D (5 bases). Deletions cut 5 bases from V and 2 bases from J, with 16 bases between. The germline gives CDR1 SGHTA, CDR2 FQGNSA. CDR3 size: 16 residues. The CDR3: CASSLPGGAGNQPQHF. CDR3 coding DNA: TGTGCCAGCAGCCTCCCCGGCGGGGCTGGCAATCAGCCCCAGCATTTT.

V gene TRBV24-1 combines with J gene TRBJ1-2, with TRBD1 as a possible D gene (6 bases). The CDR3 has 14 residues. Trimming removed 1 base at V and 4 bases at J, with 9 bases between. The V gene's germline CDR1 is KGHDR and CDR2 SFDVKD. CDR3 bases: TGTGCCACCAGTGATTTCTCAGGGGCCTATGGCTACACCTTC. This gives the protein CATSDFSGAYGYTF.

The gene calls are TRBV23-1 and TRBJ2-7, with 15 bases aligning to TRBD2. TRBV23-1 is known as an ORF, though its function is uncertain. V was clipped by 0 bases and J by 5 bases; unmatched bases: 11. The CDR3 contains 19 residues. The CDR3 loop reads CASSQSILGTSGRINEQYF. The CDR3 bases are TGCGCCAGCAGTCAATCGATCTTGGGGACTAGCGGGAGGATTAACGAGCAGTACTTC.

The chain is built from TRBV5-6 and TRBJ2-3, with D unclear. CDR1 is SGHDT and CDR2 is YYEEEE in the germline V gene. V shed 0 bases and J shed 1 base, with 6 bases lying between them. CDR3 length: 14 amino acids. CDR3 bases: TGTGCCAGCAGCTTGGAGGTGGGCACAGATACGCAGTATTTT. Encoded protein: CASSLEVGTDTQYF.

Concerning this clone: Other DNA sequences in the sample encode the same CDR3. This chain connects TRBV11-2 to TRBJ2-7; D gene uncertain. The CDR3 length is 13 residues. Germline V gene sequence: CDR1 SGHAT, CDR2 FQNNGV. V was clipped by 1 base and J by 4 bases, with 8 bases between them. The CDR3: CASSLGFSYEQYF. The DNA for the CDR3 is TGTGCCAGCAGCTTAGGGTTTTCATACGAGCAGTACTTC. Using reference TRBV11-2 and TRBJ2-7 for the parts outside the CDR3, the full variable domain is EAGVAQSPRYKIIEKRQSVAFWCNPISGHATLYWYQQILGQGPKLLIQFQNNGVVDDSQLPKDRFSAERLKGVDSTLKIQPAKLEDSAVYLCASSLGFSYEQYFGPGTRLTVT.

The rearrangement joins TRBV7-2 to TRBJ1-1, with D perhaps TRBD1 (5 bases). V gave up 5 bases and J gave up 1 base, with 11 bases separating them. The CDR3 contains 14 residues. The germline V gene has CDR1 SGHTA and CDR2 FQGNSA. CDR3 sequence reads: CASSTHGGNTEAFF. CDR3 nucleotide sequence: TGTGCCAGCAGCACCCACGGGGGGAACACTGAAGCTTTCTTT. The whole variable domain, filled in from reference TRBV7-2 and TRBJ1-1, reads GAGVSQSPSNKVTEKGKDVELRCDPISGHTALYWYRQSLGQGLEFLIYFQGNSAPDKSGLPSDRFSAERTGGSVSTLTIQRTQQEDSAVYLCASSTHGGNTEAFFGQGTRLTVV.

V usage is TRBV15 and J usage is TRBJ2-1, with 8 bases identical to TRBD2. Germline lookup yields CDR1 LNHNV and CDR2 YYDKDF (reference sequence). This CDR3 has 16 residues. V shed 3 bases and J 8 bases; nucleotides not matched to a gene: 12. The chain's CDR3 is CATSSFTGTSTHEQFF. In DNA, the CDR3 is TGTGCCACCAGCAGTTTTACCGGGACTAGTACTCATGAGCAGTTCTTC.

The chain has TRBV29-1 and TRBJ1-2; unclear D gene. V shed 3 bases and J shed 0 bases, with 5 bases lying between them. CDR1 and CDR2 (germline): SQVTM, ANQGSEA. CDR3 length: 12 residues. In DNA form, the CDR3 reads TGCAGCGTTGATTATTCTAACTATGGCTACACCTTC. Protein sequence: CSVDYSNYGYTF.

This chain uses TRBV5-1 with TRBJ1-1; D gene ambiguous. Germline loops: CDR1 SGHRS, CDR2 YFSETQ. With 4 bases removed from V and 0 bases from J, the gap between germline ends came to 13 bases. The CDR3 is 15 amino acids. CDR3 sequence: CASSGRSELNTEAFF. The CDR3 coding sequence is TGCGCCAGCAGCGGCCGCTCAGAATTGAACACTGAAGCTTTCTTT.

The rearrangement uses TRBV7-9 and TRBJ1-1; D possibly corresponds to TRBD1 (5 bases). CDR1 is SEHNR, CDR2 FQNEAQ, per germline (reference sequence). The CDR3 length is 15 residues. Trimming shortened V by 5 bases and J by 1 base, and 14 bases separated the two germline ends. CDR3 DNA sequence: TGTGCCAGCAGCCCCCGGGACCGCCGGAACACTGAAGCTTTCTTT. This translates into CASSPRDRRNTEAFF.

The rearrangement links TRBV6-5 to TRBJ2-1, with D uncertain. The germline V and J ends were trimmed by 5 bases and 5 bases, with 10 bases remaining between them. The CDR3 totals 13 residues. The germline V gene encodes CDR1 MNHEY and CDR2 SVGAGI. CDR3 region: CASSRRGDNEQFF. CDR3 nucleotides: TGTGCCAGCAGTCGGCGCGGCGACAATGAGCAGTTCTTC.

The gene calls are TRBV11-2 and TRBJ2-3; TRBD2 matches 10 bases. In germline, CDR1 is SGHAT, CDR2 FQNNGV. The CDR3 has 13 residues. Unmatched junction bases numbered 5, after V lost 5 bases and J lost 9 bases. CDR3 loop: CASSVASGGTQYF. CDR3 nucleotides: TGTGCCAGCAGCGTGGCTAGCGGGGGAACGCAGTATTTT.